These T cell receptor beta chains were read from a single sample in a study of regulatory T cells in long-lasting Graves disease. TCRdb reanalysed the multiplex PCR reads using MiXCR and keeps one entry per CDR3 protein. The data show fewer than 450,000 distinct CDR3 sequences, about 15% seen once. This sample was shared with a second study, whose subject was T cells in Graves' hyperthyroidism and ophthalmopathy.

The source material was peripheral blood mononuclear cells (PBMCs), sampled at new diagnosis, from a patient treated with antithyroid drugs. The receptors derive from a woman aged 40 to 50 with Graves disease. Both conserved end residues are part of each CDR3. The D gene is left open where the match is weak. The size of a clone is reported for some rows only, either as once, few or many, or as a class for expanded clones.

D	J	size	V	length	CDR3	DNA
TRBD2	TRBJ2-5	many	TRBV18	14	CASTPSGSDATQYF	TGTGCCAGCACGCCCAGCGGGAGTGACGCGACCCAGTACTTC
TRBD1	TRBJ1-5	many	TRBV12-3/TRBV12-4	15	CASSRDRGEEQPQHF	TGTGCCAGCAGTCGGGACAGGGGGGAAGAGCAGCCCCAGCATTTT
TRBD1	TRBJ2-5	many	TRBV6-5	16	CASSYSGTGGQETQYF	TGTGCCAGCAGTTACTCGGGGACAGGGGGACAAGAGACCCAGTACTTC
TRBD1	TRBJ2-1	-	TRBV19	15	CASSAYRDRGDEQFF	TGTGCCAGTAGTGCCTACCGGGACAGGGGGGATGAGCAGTTCTTC
-	TRBJ2-5	many	TRBV12-3/TRBV12-4	15	CASRVGVGYQETQYF	TGTGCCAGCAGGGTGGGTGTAGGGTATCAAGAGACCCAGTACTTC
TRBD2	TRBJ2-1	many	TRBV12-3/TRBV12-4	14	CASSLGGEDNEQFF	TGTGCCAGCAGTTTGGGGGGGGAGGACAATGAGCAGTTCTTC
TRBD2	TRBJ2-1	-	TRBV19	18	CASSIGTSGRVLYNEQLF	TGTGCCAGTAGTATCGGGACTAGCGGGAGGGTTCTCTACAATGAGCAGCTCTTC
TRBD2	TRBJ2-1	many	TRBV2	15	CASGPGTSGNNEQFF	TGTGCCAGCGGCCCCGGGACTAGCGGGAACAATGAGCAGTTCTTC
-	TRBJ2-1	-	TRBV6-1	13	CASSLGRWNEQFF	TGTGCCAGCAGTCTAGGGAGGTGGAATGAGCAGTTCTTC
-	TRBJ2-2	many	TRBV2	15	CASSGTRTNTGELFF	TGTGCCAGCAGCGGGACGCGTACGAACACCGGGGAGCTGTTTTTT
-	TRBJ1-1	many	TRBV20-1	10	CSARVKQAFF	TGCAGTGCTAGAGTTAAGCAAGCTTTCTTT
-	TRBJ2-7	many	TRBV7-6	15	CASSSEGQVPGEQYF	TGTGCCAGCAGCTCGGAGGGGCAGGTTCCTGGGGAGCAGTACTTC
-	TRBJ2-1	many	TRBV30	15	CAWSVLLASYNEQFF	TGTGCCTGGAGTGTACTACTAGCCTCCTACAATGAGCAGTTCTTC
TRBD1	TRBJ2-7	few	TRBV20-1	14	CSARNPGQGSEQYF	TGCAGTGCCAGAAACCCCGGACAGGGGAGCGAGCAGTACTTC
-	TRBJ2-2	few	TRBV7-9	14	CAIQGIRDTGELFF	TGTGCCATCCAAGGGATTCGTGACACCGGGGAGCTGTTTTTT
-	TRBJ2-3	-	TRBV5-5	14	CASSLPGLTDTQYF	TGTGCCAGCAGCCTGCCTGGGCTGACAGATACGCAGTATTTT
-	TRBJ1-6	many	TRBV19	15	CASSAPGGSNSPLHF	TGTGCCAGTAGCGCCCCTGGGGGAAGTAATTCACCCCTCCACTTT
-	TRBJ2-1	many	TRBV7-9	15	CASSMTGSSYNEQFF	TGTGCCAGCAGCATGACTGGGAGCTCCTACAATGAGCAGTTCTTC
TRBD2	TRBJ2-7	many	TRBV4-1	16	CASSHGGLAGTGEQYF	TGCGCCAGCAGCCATGGGGGACTAGCGGGAACTGGCGAGCAGTACTTC
-	TRBJ2-5	many	TRBV2	14	CASSGDLRGETQYF	TGTGCCAGCTCGGGGGACCTGAGGGGGGAGACCCAGTACTTC
TRBD1	TRBJ2-7	-	TRBV5-1	15	CASRLSGTGLYEQYF	TGCGCCAGCAGACTTTCCGGGACAGGGTTGTACGAGCAGTACTTC
TRBD1	TRBJ2-5	-	TRBV5-1	17	CASSLGTGGSRQETQYF	TGCGCCAGCAGCTTGGGGACAGGGGGAAGTCGCCAAGAGACCCAGTACTTC
-	TRBJ2-6	few	TRBV7-3	15	CASSKEGPGANVLTF	TGTGCCAGCAGCAAGGAGGGGCCTGGGGCCAACGTCCTGACTTTC
-	TRBJ2-5	many	TRBV24-1	16	CATSDLRSGTEETQYF	TGTGCCACCAGTGATTTGCGAAGCGGTACCGAAGAGACCCAGTACTTC
-	TRBJ2-1	-	TRBV6-2/TRBV6-3	15	CASKIGTSDANEQFF	TGTGCCAGTAAGATCGGGACATCGGATGCCAATGAGCAGTTCTTC
-	TRBJ2-1	many	TRBV11-2	19	CASSPMEKWTWKYYNEQFF	TGTGCCAGCAGCCCGATGGAGAAGTGGACATGGAAATATTACAATGAGCAGTTCTTC